This TCR beta chain emerged from a study of blood T cell repertoires in COVID-19. At the level of the study: Sources were T cells, B-cell-depleted T cells, or PBMCs; the material itself was cDNA or gDNA.

In the source study's methods: By means of reference gene primer amplification, nucleated cell counts were estimated. Sequencing was performed with immunoSEQ multiplex PCR; in TCRdb, only in-frame clones are kept and a portion is missing. Clone size and V and J calls were adopted from that table, with D and trimming inferred from the DNA. The profile covers about 230,000 clones, with 70% to 85% appearing a single time and around 2% taken by the ten largest. The CDR3 consists of 17 residues. The V gene lost 2 bases and the J gene lost 0 bases, with 13 bases spanning the gap. Germline CDR1 MNHEY, CDR2 SMNVEV (reference sequence).

The V gene is TRBV27, the J gene TRBJ2-2, with a tentative D call TRBD1 (6 bases). This receptor was obtained from a man aged 55 to 70 who had recovered from COVID-19. The sample comprised PBMCs or T cells enriched from blood (not recorded which). CDR3 DNA: TGTGCCAGCAGTTTACGAGGACAGAAAGCGAACACCGGGGAGCTGTTTTTT. It translates to CASSLRGQKANTGELFF.